Each of the 9 T cell receptor beta chains below was sequenced from the same sample in a study of radiation and T cells in renal cell carcinoma (dated by TCRdb to 2018 to 2021). What the time point label conveys for this sample: baseline pretreatment blood. Explained via the paper, the treatment or condition label denotes: 15 Gy SBRT to primary tumor, nephrectomy 4 weeks later. Library construction relied on the immunoSEQ multiplex PCR assay. This immuneACCESS table, as held by TCRdb, lists in-frame sequences with V and J called but not all clones. Of the missing ones, under half trace to an unresolved V gene in checked studies; the others have no known cause. The sample contains roughly 130,000 clones, about 88% of them found a single time. The ten largest clones add up to 12% of the sample. The sample in question was blood, obtained from a patient whose treatment included radiotherapy and nephrectomy. The receptors originated from a woman aged 45-65 years with renal cell carcinoma.

The chain has TRBV15 and TRBJ2-7; D remains unclear. V dropped 0 bases and J dropped 0 bases, with 12 bases sitting between them. CDR1 LNHNV and CDR2 YYDKDF come from the germline V gene (reference sequence). The CDR3 extends over 16 amino acids. The CDR3 DNA is TGTGCCACCAGCAGAGATCGAGTCGAGCTCTCCTACGAGCAGTACTTC. Encoded protein: CATSRDRVELSYEQYF.

The chain is built from TRBV6-5 and TRBJ2-2; D is uncertain. V was pared by 1 base and J by 5 bases, with 5 bases between. CDR1 is MNHEY, CDR2 SVGAGI, per germline. CDR3 length: 13 residues. For the CDR3, the DNA is TGTGCCAGCAGTTACTGGAAGACCGGGGAGCTGTTTTTT. As protein: CASSYWKTGELFF.

This sequence joins TRBV7-3 and TRBJ2-1; 8 positions agree with TRBD1. From germline, CDR1 is SGHTA and CDR2 FQGTGA. CDR3 length: 15 residues. The V segment lost 6 bases and the J segment 7 bases; nucleotides outside the gene matches: 11. The CDR3 region has the DNA TGTGCCAGCAGATCACAGGGGGGACGCGTAAATGAGCAGTTCTTC. Translation: CASRSQGGRVNEQFF.

This CDR3 reads CASSQDVGTGGNQPQHF. The CDR3 nucleotides are TGCGCCAGCAGCCAAGACGTCGGGACAGGGGGCAATCAGCCCCAGCATTTT. V gene TRBV4-3 combines with J gene TRBJ1-5, with 10 positions matching TRBD1. This CDR3 is built from 17 residues. Germline loops: CDR1 LGHNA, CDR2 YSLEER. V shed 0 bases, J shed 2 bases, and the junction held 4 bases outside the gene matches.

This sequence joins TRBV6-5 and TRBJ1-6; tentatively, D is TRBD1 (6 bases). Germline V gene lookup returns CDR1 MNHEY and CDR2 SVGAGI. Trimming removed 7 bases from V and 7 bases from J, with 17 bases in between. The CDR3 spans 15 residues. CDR3 nucleotides: TGTGCCAGCACCCAGAGCGGGGGCGCGAATTCACCCCTCCACTTT. This gives the protein CASTQSGGANSPLHF.

This clone was counted only a few times. This rearrangement joins TRBV11-2 to TRBJ1-2; D is perhaps TRBD1 (5 bases). The CDR3 runs 13 residues. Germline CDR1 SGHAT, CDR2 FQNNGV. V dropped 5 bases and J dropped 5 bases, with 12 bases sitting between them. Written as DNA, the CDR3 is TGTGCCAGCAGCGACCGGGGGTATTATGGCTACACCTTC. It translates to CASSDRGYYGYTF.

The chain recombines TRBV6-5 with TRBJ1-4; no reliable D call. Per the germline V gene, CDR1 is MNHEY and CDR2 is SVGAGI. Between the trimmed V and J ends, which lost 0 bases and 8 bases, there was a span of 16 bases. The CDR3 length is 16 residues. DNA for the CDR3: TGTGCCAGCAGTTACTCCGGTGTCCCCGGGAGCGAAAAACTGTTTTTT. It is translated as CASSYSGVPGSEKLFF.

The chain couples TRBV6-6 to TRBJ2-7, with D possibly being TRBD2 (6 bases). The CDR3 runs 12 residues. The germline CDR1 and CDR2 sequences are MNHNY and SVGAGI (reference sequence). Trimming removed 2 bases at V and 5 bases at J, with 7 bases between. The DNA of the CDR3 is TGTGCCAGCAGTTACGGAGGGCACGAGCAGTACTTC. Its protein product is CASSYGGHEQYF.

V usage is TRBV11-2 and J usage is TRBJ1-5; D possibly corresponds to TRBD1 (6 bases). This CDR3 region has 13 residues. V gave up 1 base and J gave up 15 bases, with 16 bases separating them. In germline, CDR1 is SGHAT, CDR2 FQNNGV. CDR3 loop: CASSLGVGHPRHF. CDR3 bases: TGTGCCAGCAGCTTAGGAGTGGGACACCCGCGGCATTTT.